The present entry profiles one T cell receptor (beta chain) with its context. The method was immunoSEQ multiplex PCR; TCRdb's version includes in-frame clones alone and lacks a portion of them. The sample lists 160,000 or so clones, around 86% occurring once. The data stem from a study of cytomegalovirus exposure and HLA in healthy donors. This CDR3 is built from 14 residues. Germline CDR1 and CDR2: MDHEN and SYDVKM. V was pared by 3 bases and J by 2 bases, with 2 bases of the junction left unmatched. V and J are TRBV28 and TRBJ2-3, with 7 bases lining up with TRBD2. The sequence derives from a man younger than 35 in good health and CMV-seropositive. The sample comprised PBMCs. CDR3 loop: CASSLGGVTDTQYF. The DNA of the CDR3 is TGTGCCAGCAGTTTGGGGGGGGTCACAGATACGCAGTATTTT. Full variable domain (remainder filled in from reference TRBV28 and TRBJ2-3): DVKVTQSSRYLVKRTGEKVFLECVQDMDHENMFWYRQDPGLGLRLIYFSYDVKMKEKGDIPEGYSVSREKKERFSLILESASTNQTSMYLCASSLGGVTDTQYFGPGTRLTVL.